The source of this T cell receptor (beta chain) is a study of T-cell reconstitution after alpha-beta-depleted transplantation in children. Study results and caveats: Roughly two months post-transplant, alpha-beta T cells reportedly originated from several hundred graft clones that had expanded.

This clonotype was found a few times. Its antigen is still unknown. Germline assignment: CDR1 MNHNS and CDR2 SASEGT. Between the trimmed V and J ends, which lost 5 bases and 4 bases, there was a span of 13 bases. This CDR3 region has 14 residues. Preparing the TCRbeta library involved the use of unique molecular identifiers. TCRdb used MiXCR to reprocess the PCR reads, holding one entry per CDR3 protein. The data contain about 580,000 distinct CDR3 sequences, around 23% of them singletons. The sample was PBMCs, mostly from graft donor cells, taken 360 days after TCRalphabeta/CD19-depleted stem cell transplant. V usage is TRBV6-1 and J usage is TRBJ2-3, with D unclear. The source of this sequence is a boy in the first two years of life who had a stem cell transplant for acute myeloid leukemia, so the T cells may come from the graft donor. The CDR3 nucleotides are TGTGCCAGCAGTCCGATCCTGACTGCAGATACGCAGTATTTT. It translates to CASSPILTADTQYF.